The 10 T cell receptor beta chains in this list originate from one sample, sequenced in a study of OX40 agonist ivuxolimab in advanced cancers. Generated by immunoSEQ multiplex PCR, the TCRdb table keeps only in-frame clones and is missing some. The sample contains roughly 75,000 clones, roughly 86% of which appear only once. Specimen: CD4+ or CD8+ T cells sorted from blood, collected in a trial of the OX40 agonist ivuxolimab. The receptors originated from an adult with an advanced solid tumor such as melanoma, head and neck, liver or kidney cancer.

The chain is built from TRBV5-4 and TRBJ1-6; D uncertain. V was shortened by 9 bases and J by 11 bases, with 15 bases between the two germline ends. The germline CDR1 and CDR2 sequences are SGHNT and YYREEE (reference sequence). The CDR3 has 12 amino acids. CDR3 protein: CATSVGSTPLHF. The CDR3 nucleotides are TGTGCCACCTCGGTGGGGTCTACACCCCTCCACTTT.

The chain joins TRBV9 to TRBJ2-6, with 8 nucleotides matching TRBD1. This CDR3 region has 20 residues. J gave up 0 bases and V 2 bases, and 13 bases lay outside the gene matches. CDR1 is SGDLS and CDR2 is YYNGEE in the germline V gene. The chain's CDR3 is CASSVYPGTGLHSGANVLTF. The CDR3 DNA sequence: TGTGCCAGCAGCGTTTACCCCGGGACAGGACTGCACTCTGGGGCCAACGTCCTGACTTTC.

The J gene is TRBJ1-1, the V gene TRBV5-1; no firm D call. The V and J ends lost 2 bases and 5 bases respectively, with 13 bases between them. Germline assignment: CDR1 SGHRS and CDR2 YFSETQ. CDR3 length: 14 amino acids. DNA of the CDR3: TGCGCCAGCAGCTTCCGAGGAGAAGGAACTGAAGCTTTCTTT. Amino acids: CASSFRGEGTEAFF.

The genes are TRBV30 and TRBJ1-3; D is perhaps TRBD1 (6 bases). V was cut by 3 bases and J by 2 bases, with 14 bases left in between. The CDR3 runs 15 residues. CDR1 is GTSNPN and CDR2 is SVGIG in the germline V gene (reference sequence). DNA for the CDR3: TGTGCCTGGAGGCTGACAGGTATAACTGGAAACACCATATATTTT. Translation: CAWRLTGITGNTIYF.

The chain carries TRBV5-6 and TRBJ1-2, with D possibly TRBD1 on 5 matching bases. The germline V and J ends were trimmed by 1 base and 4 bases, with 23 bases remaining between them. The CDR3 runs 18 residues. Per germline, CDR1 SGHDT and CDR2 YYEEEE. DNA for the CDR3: TGTGCCAGCAGCTTGATAGGCTTTAGGGGACCTCTCGCCTATGGCTACACCTTC. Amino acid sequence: CASSLIGFRGPLAYGYTF.

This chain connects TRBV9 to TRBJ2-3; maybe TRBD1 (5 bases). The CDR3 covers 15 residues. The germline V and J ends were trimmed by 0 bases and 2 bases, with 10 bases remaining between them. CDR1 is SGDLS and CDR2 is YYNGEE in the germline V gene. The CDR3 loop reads CASSVDGQPTDTQYF. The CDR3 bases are TGTGCCAGCAGCGTAGACGGACAACCCACAGATACGCAGTATTTT.

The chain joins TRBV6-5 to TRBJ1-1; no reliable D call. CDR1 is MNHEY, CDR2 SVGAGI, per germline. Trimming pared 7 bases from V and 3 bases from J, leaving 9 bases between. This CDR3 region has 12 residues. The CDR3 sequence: CASTTGYTEAFF. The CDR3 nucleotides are TGTGCCAGCACCACCGGGTACACTGAAGCTTTCTTT.

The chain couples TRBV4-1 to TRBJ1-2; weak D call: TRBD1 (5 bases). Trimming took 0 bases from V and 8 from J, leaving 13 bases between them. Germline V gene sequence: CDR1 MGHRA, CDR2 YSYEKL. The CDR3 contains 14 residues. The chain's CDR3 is CASSQEGVGLGYTF. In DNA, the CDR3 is TGCGCCAGCAGCCAAGAAGGGGTAGGGTTGGGCTACACCTTC.

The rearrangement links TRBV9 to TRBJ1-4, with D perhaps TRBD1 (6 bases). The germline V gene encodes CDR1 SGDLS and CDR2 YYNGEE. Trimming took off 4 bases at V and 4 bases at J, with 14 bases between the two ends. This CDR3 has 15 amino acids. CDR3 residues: CASSLREGVNEKLFF. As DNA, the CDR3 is TGTGCCAGCAGCCTTAGAGAGGGGGTTAATGAAAAACTGTTTTTT.

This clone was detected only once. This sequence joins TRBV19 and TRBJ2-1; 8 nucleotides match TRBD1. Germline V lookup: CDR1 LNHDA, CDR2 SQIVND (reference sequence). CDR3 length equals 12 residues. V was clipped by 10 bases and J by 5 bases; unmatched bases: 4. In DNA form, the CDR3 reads TGTGCCACCCGGGACAGGAACAATGAGCAGTTCTTC. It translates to CATRDRNNEQFF. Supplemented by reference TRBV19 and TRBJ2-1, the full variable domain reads DGGITQSPKYLFRKEGQNVTLSCEQNLNHDAMYWYRQDPGQGLRLIYYSQIVNDFQKGDIAEGYSVSREKKESFPLTVTSAQKNPTAFYLCATRDRNNEQFFGPGTRLTVL.